This T cell receptor (beta chain) was obtained from a study of T cells in Graves' hyperthyroidism and ophthalmopathy. CDR3 length: 15 amino acids. The junction had 8 bases not matched to a gene; V was cut back by 6 bases and J by 2 bases. Germline V gene lookup returns CDR1 LNHDA and CDR2 SQIVND (reference sequence). Regarding the study as a whole: Most thyroid clonotypes expanded above 0.001 appeared in blood too.

This clonotype was found many times. The target antigen is unknown. Amplification yielded TCR beta CDR3 regions, with RNA transcripts as the source. An initial round of RT-PCR targeting the TCR CDR3 relied on the HTBI primer set. Each CDR3 protein gets one entry after TCRdb re-called the multiplex PCR reads with MiXCR. The table records around 520,000 distinct CDR3 sequences, less than 25% of them present only once. Uncontrolled infection, other autoimmune disease, pregnancy or lactation disqualified patients from enrolment. PBMCs came from about 10 ml fresh peripheral blood. Input material: blood. The rearrangement uses TRBV19 and TRBJ1-2, with 8 nucleotides matching TRBD1. This clonotype was obtained from a woman aged 30 to 39 with Graves' ophthalmopathy. CDR3 loop: CASSTPTGENYGYTF. The CDR3 nucleotides are TGTGCCAGTAGCACCCCGACAGGGGAGAACTATGGCTACACCTTC.